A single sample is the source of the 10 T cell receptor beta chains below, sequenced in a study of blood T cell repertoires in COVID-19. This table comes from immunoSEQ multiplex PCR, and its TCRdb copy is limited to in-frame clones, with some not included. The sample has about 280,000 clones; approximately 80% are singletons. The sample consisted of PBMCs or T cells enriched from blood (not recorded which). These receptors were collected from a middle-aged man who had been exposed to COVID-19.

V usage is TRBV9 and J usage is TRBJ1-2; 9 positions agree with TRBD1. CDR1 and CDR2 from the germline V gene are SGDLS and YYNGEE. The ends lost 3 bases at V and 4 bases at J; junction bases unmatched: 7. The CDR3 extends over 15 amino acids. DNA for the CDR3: TGTGCCAGCAGCGCGTTTAGGGACAGGGCCTATGGCTACACCTTC. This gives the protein CASSAFRDRAYGYTF. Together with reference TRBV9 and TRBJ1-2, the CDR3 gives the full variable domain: DSGVTQTPKHLITATGQRVTLRCSPRSGDLSVYWYQQSLDQGLQFLIQYYNGEERAKGNILERFSAQQFPDLHSELNLSSLELGDSALYFCASSAFRDRAYGYTFGSGTRLTVV.

In DNA, the CDR3 is TGTGCCAGTACCATGACAGGGTTTGGTACTGAAGCTTTCTTT. Translated: CASTMTGFGTEAFF. The V and J genes are TRBV19 and TRBJ1-1, with TRBD1 identical over 7 bases. Trimming cost V 7 bases and J 5 bases; bases outside gene matches: 10. Germline V gene data show CDR1 as LNHDA and CDR2 as SQIVND (reference sequence). This CDR3 has 14 residues.

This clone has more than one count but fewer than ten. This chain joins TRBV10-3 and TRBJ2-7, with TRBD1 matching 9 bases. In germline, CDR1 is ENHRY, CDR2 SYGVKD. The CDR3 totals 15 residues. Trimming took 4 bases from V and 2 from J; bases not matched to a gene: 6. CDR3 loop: CAISGRDRVPYEQYF. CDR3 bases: TGTGCCATCAGTGGAAGGGACAGGGTCCCCTACGAGCAGTACTTC.

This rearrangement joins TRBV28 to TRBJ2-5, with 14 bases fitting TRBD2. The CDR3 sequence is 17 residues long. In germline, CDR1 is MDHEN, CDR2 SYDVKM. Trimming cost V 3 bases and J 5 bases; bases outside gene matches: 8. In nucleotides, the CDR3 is TGTGCCAGCAGTTTGGGACTAGCGGGAGCCACCCTGGAGACCCAGTACTTC. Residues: CASSLGLAGATLETQYF. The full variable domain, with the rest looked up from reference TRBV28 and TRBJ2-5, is DVKVTQSSRYLVKRTGEKVFLECVQDMDHENMFWYRQDPGLGLRLIYFSYDVKMKEKGDIPEGYSVSREKKERFSLILESASTNQTSMYLCASSLGLAGATLETQYFGPGTRLLVL.

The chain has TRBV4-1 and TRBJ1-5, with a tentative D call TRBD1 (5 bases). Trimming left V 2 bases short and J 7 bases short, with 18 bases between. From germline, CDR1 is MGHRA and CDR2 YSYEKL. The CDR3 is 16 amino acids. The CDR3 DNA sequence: TGCGCCAGCAGCCAAACCGACGGGGGGAATAGACAGCCCCAGCATTTT. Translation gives CASSQTDGGNRQPQHF.

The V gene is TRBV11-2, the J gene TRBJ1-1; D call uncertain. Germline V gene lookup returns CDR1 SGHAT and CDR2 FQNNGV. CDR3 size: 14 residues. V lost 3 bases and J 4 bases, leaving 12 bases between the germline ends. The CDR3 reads CASSFFARVTEAFF. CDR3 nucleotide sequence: TGTGCCAGCAGCTTTTTCGCACGGGTCACTGAAGCTTTCTTT.

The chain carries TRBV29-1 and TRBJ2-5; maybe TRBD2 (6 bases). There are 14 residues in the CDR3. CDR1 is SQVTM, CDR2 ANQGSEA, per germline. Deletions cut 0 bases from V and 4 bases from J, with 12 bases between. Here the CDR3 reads CSVEEMGGRETQYF. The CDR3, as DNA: TGCAGCGTTGAAGAGATGGGGGGTCGAGAGACCCAGTACTTC.

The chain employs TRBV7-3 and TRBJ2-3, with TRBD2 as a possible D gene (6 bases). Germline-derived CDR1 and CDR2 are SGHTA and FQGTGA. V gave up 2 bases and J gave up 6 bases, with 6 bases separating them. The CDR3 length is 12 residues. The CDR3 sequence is CASSLGRDTQYF. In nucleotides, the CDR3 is TGTGCCAGCAGCTTAGGGAGGGATACGCAGTATTTT. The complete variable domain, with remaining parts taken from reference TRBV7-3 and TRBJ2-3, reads GAGVSQTPSNKVTEKGKYVELRCDPISGHTALYWYRQSLGQGPEFLIYFQGTGAADDSGLPNDRFFAVRPEGSVSTLKIQRTERGDSAVYLCASSLGRDTQYFGPGTRLTVL.

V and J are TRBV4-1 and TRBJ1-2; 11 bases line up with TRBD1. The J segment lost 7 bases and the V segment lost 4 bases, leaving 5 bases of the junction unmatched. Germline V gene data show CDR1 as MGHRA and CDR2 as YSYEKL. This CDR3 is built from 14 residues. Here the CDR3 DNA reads TGCGCCAGCAGCCCCCGGGACAGGGGGGGTGGCTACACCTTC. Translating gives CASSPRDRGGGYTF.

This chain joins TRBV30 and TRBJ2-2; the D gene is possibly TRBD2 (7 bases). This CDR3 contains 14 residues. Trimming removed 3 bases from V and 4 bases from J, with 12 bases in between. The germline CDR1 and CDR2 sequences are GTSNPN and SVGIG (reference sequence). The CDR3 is CAWRGGRVTGELFF. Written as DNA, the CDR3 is TGTGCCTGGAGAGGGGGGAGGGTCACCGGGGAGCTGTTTTTT.